A selection of T cell receptor beta chains follows, all from one sample in a study of blood T cell repertoires in COVID-19. Repertoires were generated with immunoSEQ multiplex PCR, while TCRdb's copy carries only in-frame clones and drops some. This table holds fewer than 350,000 clones, roughly 89% found once. Sequencing input: PBMCs or T cells enriched from blood (not recorded which). The source is a woman aged 40-49 years who had recovered from COVID-19. CDR3s include the opening cysteine and the closing phenylalanine or tryptophan. Where a row states a size, it is once, few, many or the class of an expanded clone; other rows omit it.

v_gene	abundance	CDR3aa
TRBV7-3	.	CASSQGGTENTGELFF
TRBV2	once	CASSPQGGLSADTQYF
TRBV6-5	.	CASSYTVQETQYF
TRBV5-1	.	CASSSGQVETQYF
TRBV7-2	.	CASSLGPTGTYEQYF
TRBV30	.	CAWTSGGKSGTDTQYF
TRBV6-2/TRBV6-3	.	CASCLGGSSPTQYF
TRBV18	.	CASSSGPAGGSYEQYF
TRBV30	few	CAWSETPGEKLFF
TRBV28	.	CASSLLGQGMGYGYTF
TRBV6-2/TRBV6-3	.	CASSYTGLAGDYEQYF
TRBV20-1	.	CSAEIVEQFF
TRBV7-9	.	CASSVGHSNEKLFF
TRBV7-2	.	CASSFGTGAYEQYF
TRBV28	few	CASSMGRSEQYF
TRBV19	.	CASREDRPDGYGYTF
TRBV19	.	CASSWTREETQYF
TRBV7-3	.	CASSLSGAAGGELFF
TRBV7-8	.	CASSLAEQGGTDTQYF
TRBV3-1/TRBV3-2	.	CATAAAGTESSYEQYF
TRBV5-4	.	CASSLGTGAYNEQFF
TRBV4-2	.	CASSQGTATSGANVLTF
TRBV9	.	CASSISGQGGHEQYF
TRBV25-1	few	CASSDPGQGARGYTF
TRBV7-2	once	CASSPYRGEHGYTF
TRBV5-1	.	CASSGGQGPNNEKLFF
TRBV27	.	CASSLYLGLAGVNTQYF
TRBV24-1	.	CATSAGIVNQPQHF
TRBV14	.	CASSVTGTGGGDTQYF
TRBV7-2	.	CASSWGQGRVVDTEAFF
TRBV30	few	CAWSASVLSSYNEQFF
TRBV7-2	.	CASSFPLNTIYF
TRBV24-1	.	CATSEPDSYNEQFF
TRBV7-2	.	CASSSVGGFGNTIYF
TRBV28	few	CASSFTQGAIGQPQHF
TRBV6-5	.	CASRVDIFSNQPQHF
TRBV10-3	few	CAISAGQGLNQPQHF
TRBV7-7	.	CASSLRASGRVREGSYEQYF
TRBV6-5	.	CASGASAAYEQYF
TRBV24-1	.	CATSDPTTDDEQFF
TRBV19	.	CASSIGMGTEAYEQYF
TRBV19	once	CASRPGGRETQYF
TRBV4-2	.	CASSQGRGADNEQFF
TRBV11-3	.	CASSLTGMEQEQFF
TRBV2	.	CASIKGRLAGVTDTQYF
TRBV28	.	CASSSMRLAGRIDTQYF
TRBV7-2	.	CASSLWTSGRGETQYF
TRBV3-1/TRBV3-2	.	CASSPRLAGVGNEQFF
TRBV5-4	.	CASTTSGLNTGELFF
TRBV4-2	.	CASSPQFGQGDQPQHF
TRBV28	.	CASRLGLAYNEQFF
TRBV9	.	CASSAEDGETQYF